The 6 T cell receptor beta chains in this list originate from one sample, sequenced in a study of CXCR3-negative and CXCR3-positive naive CD8 T cells. TRB cDNA was prepared as libraries by UMI-labeled 5' RACE. TCRdb re-called the 5' RACE reads; every CDR3 protein appears as one record, without DNA. The sample table includes roughly 70,000 distinct CDR3 sequences. The specimen was naive CXCR3- CD8+ T cells from blood. Noted subset: CD45RO-CCR7+CD27+CD95- naive CD8+ T cells lacking CXCR3 (TNR3-). These receptor sequences come from a human donor in good health. Some clones in this sample may be carry-over from other donors' samples.

The chain joins TRBV4-1 to TRBJ2-1; TCRdb's D call, TRBD2, is unchecked because there is no DNA. Germline CDR1 reads MGHRA; CDR2 reads YSYEKL. The CDR3 runs to 16 residues. Here the CDR3 reads CASSQDRTSGYNEQFF.

The V and J genes are TRBV27 and TRBJ1-1; TCRdb's D call, TRBD1, is unchecked because there is no DNA. Germline CDR1 reads MNHEY; CDR2 reads SMNVEV (reference sequence). The CDR3 totals 15 residues. CDR3 amino acids: CASSPDRDRETEAFF.

This chain joins TRBV18 and TRBJ2-7. Germline V gene lookup returns CDR1 KGHSH and CDR2 LQKENI. The CDR3 covers 16 residues. CDR3 protein: CASSPRFSGDTYEQYF.

The chain carries TRBV6-4 and TRBJ2-2; as DNA is missing, the TRBD2 call by TCRdb cannot be tested. This CDR3 region has 14 residues. Per the germline V gene, CDR1 is MRHNA and CDR2 is SNTAGT. This CDR3 reads CATSTSEDTGELFF.

The CDR3 loop reads CSARGWRGAYEQYF. V and J are TRBV20-1 and TRBJ2-7; the D call from TCRdb, TRBD2, cannot be confirmed without DNA. Germline CDR1 reads DFQATT; CDR2 reads SNEGSKA (reference sequence). CDR3 size: 14 residues.

The chain carries TRBV7-2 and TRBJ1-2; with no DNA, the TCRdb D assignment of TRBD1 cannot be verified. CDR3 length: 16 amino acids. Germline CDR1 is SGHTA and CDR2 is FQGNSA. The CDR3 is CASSLATGGDNYGYTF.